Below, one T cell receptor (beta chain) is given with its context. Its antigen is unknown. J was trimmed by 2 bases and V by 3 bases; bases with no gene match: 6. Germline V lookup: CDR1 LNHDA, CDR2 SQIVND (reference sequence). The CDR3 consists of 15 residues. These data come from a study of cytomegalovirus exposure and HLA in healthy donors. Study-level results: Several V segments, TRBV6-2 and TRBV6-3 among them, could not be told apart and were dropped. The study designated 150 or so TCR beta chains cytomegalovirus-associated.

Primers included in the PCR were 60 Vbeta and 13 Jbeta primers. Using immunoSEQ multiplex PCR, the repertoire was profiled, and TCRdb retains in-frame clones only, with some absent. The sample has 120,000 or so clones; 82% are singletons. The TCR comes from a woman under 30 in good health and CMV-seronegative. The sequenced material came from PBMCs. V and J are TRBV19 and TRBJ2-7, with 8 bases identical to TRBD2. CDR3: CASSIRLAGTYEQYF. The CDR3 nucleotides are TGTGCCAGTAGTATTCGGCTAGCGGGCACCTACGAGCAGTACTTC. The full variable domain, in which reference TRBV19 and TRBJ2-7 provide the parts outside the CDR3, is DGGITQSPKYLFRKEGQNVTLSCEQNLNHDAMYWYRQDPGQGLRLIYYSQIVNDFQKGDIAEGYSVSREKKESFPLTVTSAQKNPTAFYLCASSIRLAGTYEQYFGPGTRLTVT.